This note documents a single TCR beta chain sequence. Its antigen remains unknown. Healthy HIV-negative adults with no recent acute infections or vaccinations were recruited as donors. These data come from a study of shared clonotypes between healthy human individuals. Clones were read by immunoSEQ multiplex PCR, and TCRdb kept only the in-frame ones, dropping some. The repertoire holds about 1.5 million clones, with under 99% as singletons. Study-wide results and caveats: Sorted-subset samples were not fully sequenced, rarefaction indicated. When compared with the clonotypes that were shared by all four sorted-subset donors, the non-shared clonotypes turned out to have lower generation probabilities.

Per the germline V gene, CDR1 is MNHEY and CDR2 is SVGAGI. This CDR3 is built from 13 residues. Trimming left V 2 bases short and J 7 bases short, with 12 bases between. The origin of this receptor is a man younger than 45 in good health. The material sequenced was naive CD4+ T cells sorted from blood. Described subset: CD45RA+ positively selected. This chain joins TRBV6-5 and TRBJ2-7; D may be TRBD1 (6 bases). The CDR3 nucleotides are TGTGCCAGCAGTTACGGGACATTTTCGGAGCAGTACTTC. It yields the protein CASSYGTFSEQYF.